Listed below are T cell receptor beta chains from one sample, sequenced in a study of OX40 agonist ivuxolimab in advanced cancers. Generated by immunoSEQ multiplex PCR, the TCRdb table keeps only in-frame clones and is missing some. This table has fewer than 95,000 clones, around nine tenths appearing once. The sample was CD4+ or CD8+ T cells sorted from blood, taken in a trial of the OX40 agonist ivuxolimab. The receptors were sampled from an adult with an advanced solid tumor such as melanoma, head and neck, liver or kidney cancer. The CDR3 runs from the conserved cysteine through the conserved F or W. The order of the fields is J gene, clone size, D gene, V gene, CDR3 protein, CDR3 DNA. The D gene is left open where the match is weak. Expanded clones get a size class; other rows say once, few or many, or leave the size out.

TRBJ1-4 NA NA TRBV21-1 CASSKGQGVNEKLFF TGTGCCAGCAGCAAAGGACAGGGCGTGAATGAAAAACTGTTTTTT
TRBJ2-1 NA TRBD2 TRBV6-1 CASSGLAGPRYNEQFF TGTGCCAGCAGTGGACTAGCGGGGCCGCGGTACAATGAGCAGTTCTTC
TRBJ2-3 NA NA TRBV11-3 CASSLSKVGLKDTQYF TGTGCCAGCAGCTTATCCAAAGTCGGGTTGAAAGATACGCAGTATTTT
TRBJ2-1 NA NA TRBV25-1 CASSERASSSYNEQFF TGTGCCAGCAGTGAACGAGCGTCGAGCTCCTACAATGAGCAGTTCTTC
TRBJ1-1 NA NA TRBV18 CASSPGSGGDTEAFF TGTGCCAGCTCACCAGGGTCGGGGGGGGACACTGAAGCTTTCTTT
TRBJ2-2 once NA TRBV11-3 CASSFKNTGELFF TGTGCCAGCAGCTTTAAGAACACCGGGGAGCTGTTTTTT
TRBJ1-2 NA NA TRBV19 CASSPGAGDGYTF TGTGCCAGTAGCCCTGGGGCAGGTGATGGCTACACCTTC
TRBJ2-3 NA TRBD2 TRBV5-1 CASSFGTSGGEYSTDTQYF TGCGCCAGCAGCTTTGGAACTAGCGGGGGGGAGTATAGCACAGATACGCAGTATTTT
TRBJ2-7 NA NA TRBV6-5 CASSYSRGSYEQYF TGTGCCAGCAGTTACTCGCGGGGATCCTACGAGCAGTACTTC
TRBJ2-7 NA TRBD2 TRBV10-1 CASSVSGSRYEQYF TGCGCCAGCAGTGTAAGCGGGAGTCGTTACGAGCAGTACTTC
TRBJ1-5 NA NA TRBV4-1 CASSQEGTRNQPQHF TGCGCCAGCAGCCAAGAGGGGACCCGCAATCAGCCCCAGCATTTT
TRBJ1-1 NA TRBD1 TRBV11-3 CASSVLQGASEAFF TGTGCCAGCAGCGTGTTACAGGGGGCTTCTGAAGCTTTCTTT
TRBJ1-5 NA NA TRBV7-9 CASSLGGGESNQPQHF TGTGCCAGCAGCTTAGGGGGGGGTGAGAGCAATCAGCCCCAGCATTTT
TRBJ1-1 NA NA TRBV6-5 CASSSRVGNTEAFF TGTGCCAGCAGTTCTCGGGTGGGAAACACTGAAGCTTTCTTT
TRBJ2-3 NA TRBD2 TRBV10-3 CAISAYAGGLDTQYF TGTGCCATCAGTGCCTACGCGGGGGGGCTAGATACGCAGTATTTT
TRBJ2-5 NA NA TRBV6-5 CASSLGQQETQYF TGTGCCAGCAGCCTCGGACAACAAGAGACCCAGTACTTC
TRBJ1-1 NA NA TRBV5-4 CASSRHTGTSNTEAFF TGTGCCAGCAGCCGACACACCGGGACAAGCAACACTGAAGCTTTCTTT